Below, one T cell receptor beta chain is given with its context. Antigen unknown. With 6 bases removed from V and 7 bases from J, the gap between germline ends came to 13 bases. The CDR3 is 13 amino acids. Germline loops: CDR1 SNHLY, CDR2 FYNNEI. Sorting separated CD25+CD127- cells from the CD4+ cells of a few patients. The data are from a study of CD8+ T cells in alopecia areata. cDNA serving as the sequencing template came from extracted, reverse transcribed RNA. Assay: immunoSEQ multiplex PCR; the TCRdb copy retains only in-frame clones and omits some. The sample includes under 40,000 clones, less than 55% of them seen just once. Overall study results and limits: Elevated clonality characterized lesional scalp relative to normal scalp, particularly in alopecia totalis/universalis.

This TCR was sampled from a human donor with alopecia areata. This chain joins TRBV2 and TRBJ1-5, with D perhaps TRBD1 (5 bases). Sequences were obtained from CD4+ Tregs sorted from blood. In nucleotides, the CDR3 is TGTGCCAGCAGCGGGAGGGGAGTACAGCCCCAGCATTTT. It encodes CASSGRGVQPQHF.